The source of this T cell receptor beta chain is a study of OX40 agonist ivuxolimab in advanced cancers. Whole-study context: Dose-escalation patients' cancers were hepatocellular carcinoma, melanoma, renal cell or head and neck cancer. Under the entry rules, prior anti-PD-1, anti-PD-L1 or anti-CTLA-4 therapy was allowed, and about 38% had some.

Using immunoSEQ multiplex PCR, the repertoire was profiled, and TCRdb retains in-frame clones only, with some absent. The sample carries 37,000 or so clones, about 86% recorded once. Comment on this clone: Its antigen remains unknown.

Germline V lookup: CDR1 SGDLS, CDR2 YYNGEE. V was clipped by 0 bases and J by 0 bases, with 9 bases between them. The CDR3 consists of 15 residues. The study's findings and limits: CD8+ T cells averaged more expanded clones than CD4+. At 0.1 to 3.0 mg/kg, clonal expansion of CD4+ and CD8+ blood T cells had occurred by week 6.

Sequenced here: CD4+ or CD8+ T cells sorted from blood, sampled in a trial of the OX40 agonist ivuxolimab. The sequence derives from an adult with an advanced solid tumor such as melanoma, head and neck, liver or kidney cancer. This sequence joins TRBV9 and TRBJ2-5, with a tentative D call TRBD2 (5 bases). The CDR3 spells CASSVEGGYQETQYF. The CDR3 DNA reads as TGTGCCAGCAGCGTAGAAGGAGGCTACCAAGAGACCCAGTACTTC.